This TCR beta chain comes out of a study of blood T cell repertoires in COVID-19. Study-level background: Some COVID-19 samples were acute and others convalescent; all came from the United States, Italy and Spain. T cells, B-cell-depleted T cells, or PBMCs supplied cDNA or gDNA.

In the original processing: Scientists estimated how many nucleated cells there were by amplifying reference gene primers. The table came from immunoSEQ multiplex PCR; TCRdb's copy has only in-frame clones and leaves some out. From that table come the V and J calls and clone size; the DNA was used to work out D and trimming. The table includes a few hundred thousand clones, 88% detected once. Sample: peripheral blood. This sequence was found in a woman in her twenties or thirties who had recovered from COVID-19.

The CDR3 reads CATSDFGDQPQHF. The CDR3 DNA is TGTGCCACCAGTGATTTCGGGGATCAGCCCCAGCATTTT. The rearrangement links TRBV24-1 to TRBJ1-5; the D is unclear. CDR3 length equals 13 residues. V was trimmed by 1 base and J by 5 bases, leaving 5 bases between them. CDR1 and CDR2 (germline): KGHDR, SFDVKD.